The 28 T cell receptor beta chains listed next were all sequenced from one sample in a study of Graves' ophthalmopathy and Graves' hyperthyroidism. Amplification targeted the TCR beta CDR3 regions, with RNA transcripts as the source material. HTBI primers were employed in first-round RT-PCR, then a second-round multiplex PCR followed. TCRdb reanalysed the multiplex PCR reads using MiXCR and keeps one entry per CDR3 protein. The sample lists roughly 500,000 distinct CDR3 sequences, around 15% seen once, with about a tenth in the top ten. What was sequenced was blood. Receptor source: a woman aged 25 to 45 with Graves' ophthalmopathy.

This clonotype appeared many times. This sequence joins TRBV27 and TRBJ1-2; 7 positions match TRBD1. The trim removed 2 bases at V and 3 bases at J, leaving 3 bases unmatched. Germline lookup yields CDR1 MNHEY and CDR2 SMNVEV (reference sequence). CDR3 length: 14 amino acids. The CDR3 loop reads CASSLLGTDYGYTF. The CDR3 DNA sequence: TGTGCCAGCAGTTTACTCGGGACAGACTATGGCTACACCTTC.

This clonotype was observed at least ten times. V is TRBV6-5 and J is TRBJ1-3; possible D gene TRBD1, 6 bases. V lost 2 bases and J lost 0, with 8 bases in between. Germline V gene data show CDR1 as MNHEY and CDR2 as SVGAGI. The CDR3 is made up of 15 amino acids. The chain's CDR3 is CASSYPTGSGNTIYF. CDR3 in DNA: TGTGCCAGCAGTTACCCGACAGGCTCTGGAAACACCATATATTTT.

The V call is TRBV27, the J call TRBJ2-3; D uncertain. Trimming left V 5 bases short and J 0 bases short, with 9 bases between. The CDR3 totals 14 residues. Germline V lookup: CDR1 MNHEY, CDR2 SMNVEV (reference sequence). The CDR3: CASSPYDSTDTQYF. The CDR3 DNA follows: TGTGCCAGCAGTCCCTACGACAGCACAGATACGCAGTATTTT.

This clonotype was observed at least ten times. The chain uses TRBV19 and TRBJ2-7; D unclear. The CDR3 has 13 amino acids. Trimming removed 3 bases from V and 2 bases from J, with 8 bases in between. Per the germline V gene, CDR1 is LNHDA and CDR2 is SQIVND (reference sequence). CDR3 residues: CASSMSGTYEQYF. DNA of the CDR3: TGTGCCAGTAGTATGTCCGGAACCTACGAGCAGTACTTC. Variable domain in full (rest from reference TRBV19 and TRBJ2-7): DGGITQSPKYLFRKEGQNVTLSCEQNLNHDAMYWYRQDPGQGLRLIYYSQIVNDFQKGDIAEGYSVSREKKESFPLTVTSAQKNPTAFYLCASSMSGTYEQYFGPGTRLTVT.

This clonotype has a count of ten or more. The rearrangement uses TRBV20-1 and TRBJ2-7; the match to TRBD1 covers 7 bases. Looked up from germline, CDR1 is DFQATT and CDR2 is SNEGSKA (reference sequence). The CDR3 loop spans 12 amino acids. V trimming: 6 bases; J trimming: 3 bases; junction bases outside the gene matches: 5. The DNA of the CDR3 is TGCAGTGCGAGGGACAGAGTCTACGAGCAGTACTTC. Its translation is CSARDRVYEQYF.

This clonotype has ten or more counts. The rearrangement joins TRBV6-5 to TRBJ2-7, with no clear D. This CDR3 region has 16 residues. V was clipped by 2 bases and J by 0 bases, with 14 bases between them. CDR1 and CDR2 (germline): MNHEY, SVGAGI. The CDR3 region is CASSYAGPAISYEQYF. The CDR3 DNA sequence: TGTGCCAGCAGTTACGCCGGGCCCGCTATCTCCTACGAGCAGTACTTC.

This clonotype was counted ten times or more. The rearrangement joins TRBV20-1 to TRBJ1-1, with TRBD1 identical over 8 bases. The CDR3 contains 16 residues. The V gene end was trimmed by 6 bases and the J gene end by 0 bases; junction bases not matched to a gene: 12. Germline V gene sequence: CDR1 DFQATT, CDR2 SNEGSKA (reference sequence). The CDR3 spells CSAFDRGRPLNTEAFF. CDR3 nucleotide sequence: TGCAGTGCCTTCGACAGGGGACGACCCTTGAACACTGAAGCTTTCTTT.

This clonotype has more than one count but fewer than ten. The rearrangement joins TRBV11-2 to TRBJ1-6; 9 bases agree with TRBD1. The CDR3 has 16 residues. V dropped 5 bases and J dropped 8; count of bases not matched to a gene: 10. Looked up from germline, CDR1 is SGHAT and CDR2 is FQNNGV. The CDR3 loop is CASSLQRTGADSPLHF. CDR3 coding DNA: TGTGCCAGCAGCCTCCAACGGACAGGGGCAGATTCACCCCTCCACTTT.

There are a few counts of this clonotype. The J gene is TRBJ1-5, the V gene TRBV19; D uncertain. CDR3 length equals 16 residues. CDR1 and CDR2 (germline): LNHDA, SQIVND (reference sequence). The V gene lost 7 bases and the J gene lost 1 base, with 17 bases spanning the gap. The CDR3 region is CASTRGGGRSNQPQHF. CDR3 DNA: TGTGCCAGTACCAGAGGAGGTGGACGGAGCAATCAGCCCCAGCATTTT.

This chain links TRBV11-2 with TRBJ2-5; TRBD1 might be the D (6 bases). Germline V gene lookup returns CDR1 SGHAT and CDR2 FQNNGV. Between the trimmed V and J ends, which lost 5 bases and 3 bases, there was a span of 16 bases. CDR3 size: 15 residues. The CDR3 loop reads CASSTLRGWKETQYF. CDR3 sequence (DNA): TGTGCCAGCAGCACCCTCAGGGGTTGGAAAGAGACCCAGTACTTC.

This clonotype appeared many times. The chain is built from TRBV7-3 and TRBJ1-1; unclear D gene. V gave up 4 bases and J gave up 1 base, with 7 bases separating them. The germline CDR1 and CDR2 sequences are SGHTA and FQGTGA. This CDR3 region has 13 residues. The CDR3 is CASSSNPNTEAFF. CDR3 DNA: TGTGCCAGCAGCTCGAACCCGAACACTGAAGCTTTCTTT.

This clonotype was recorded a few times. V usage is TRBV5-1 and J usage is TRBJ2-6; TRBD1 agrees at 7 bases. This CDR3 is built from 17 residues. Losses at the gene ends were 1 base for V and 1 base for J; bases not matched to a gene: 5. Per the germline V gene, CDR1 is SGHRS and CDR2 is YFSETQ. In nucleotides, the CDR3 is TGCGCCAGCAGCTTGACAGGGGCTTTTTCTGGGGCCAACGTCCTGACTTTC. Translation: CASSLTGAFSGANVLTF. Variable domain in full (rest from reference TRBV5-1 and TRBJ2-6): KAGVTQTPRYLIKTRGQQVTLSCSPISGHRSVSWYQQTPGQGLQFLFEYFSETQRNKGNFPGRFSGRQFSNSRSEMNVSTLELGDSALYLCASSLTGAFSGANVLTFGAGSRLTVL.

This clonotype was seen at least ten times. This rearrangement joins TRBV30 to TRBJ1-2, with D perhaps TRBD1 (6 bases). This CDR3 comprises 14 residues. Germline V CDR1 and CDR2: GTSNPN, SVGIG (reference sequence). Deletions cut 3 bases from V and 5 bases from J, with 16 bases between. Here the CDR3 DNA reads TGTGCCTGGAGGCCGACAGGTACGGAGTATGGCTACACCTTC. This translates into CAWRPTGTEYGYTF. Based on the CDR3 plus reference TRBV30 and TRBJ1-2, the full variable domain is SQTIHQWPATLVQPVGSPLSLECTVEGTSNPNLYWYRQAAGRGLQLLFYSVGIGQISSEVPQNLSASRPQDRQFILSSKKLLLSDSGFYLCAWRPTGTEYGYTFGSGTRLTVV.

This clonotype showed up many times. The chain combines TRBV13 with TRBJ1-3; D may be TRBD1 (5 bases). CDR1 is PRHDT, CDR2 FYEKMQ, per germline (reference sequence). V lost 5 bases and J 0 bases, leaving 14 bases between the germline ends. This CDR3 is 16 amino acids long. CDR3 loop: CASSPTGRSSGNTIYF. The CDR3 region has the DNA TGTGCCAGCAGCCCCACGGGACGGTCCTCTGGAAACACCATATATTTT. The variable domain in full, completed from reference TRBV13 and TRBJ1-3, reads AAGVIQSPRHLIKEKRETATLKCYPIPRHDTVYWYQQGPGQDPQFLISFYEKMQSDKGSIPDRFSAQQFSDYHSELNMSSLELGDSALYFCASSPTGRSSGNTIYFGEGSWLTVV.

The sample holds many counts of this clonotype. The gene calls are TRBV27 and TRBJ2-7; TRBD2 agrees at 8 bases. The length of the CDR3 is 14 residues. The V segment lost 0 bases and the J segment 4 bases; nucleotides outside the gene matches: 2. The V gene's germline CDR1 is MNHEY and CDR2 SMNVEV (reference sequence). The DNA for the CDR3 is TGTGCCAGCAGTTTATCGCCGGGAGGGTACGAGCAGTACTTC. Translation: CASSLSPGGYEQYF.

In the case of this clonotype: Here the CDR3 omits its conserved ending phenylalanine or tryptophan, so a read error is the likely source. The DNA is omitted, as the CDR3 cannot be located on it reliably, and the CDR3 follows TCRdb's listing. This chain connects TRBV27 to TRBJ1-1; TRBD1, the table's D call, was not compared with the DNA. Germline V CDR1 and CDR2: MNHEY, SMNVEV (reference sequence). The CDR3 has 11 residues if both end residues are counted. This CDR3 reads CASSLLGELEY.

This clonotype has a count of ten or more. The rearrangement links TRBV5-5 to TRBJ2-3; TRBD1 agrees at 9 bases. J gave up 5 bases and V 4 bases, and 8 bases lay outside the gene matches. Germline V CDR1 and CDR2: SGHKS, YYEKEE (reference sequence). This CDR3 spans 15 amino acids. The CDR3 DNA is TGTGCCAGCAGCGAACACAGGGGGCCGGGAGATACGCAGTATTTT. As protein: CASSEHRGPGDTQYF.

The chain recombines TRBV12-3 or TRBV12-4 with TRBJ2-2, with 8 nucleotides matching TRBD2. V was clipped by 6 bases and J by 9 bases; unmatched bases: 12. There are 15 residues in the CDR3. The CDR3 loop reads CASRASSGGLRELFF. The CDR3 nucleotides are TGTGCCAGCAGGGCGAGCAGCGGGGGCCTCCGGGAGCTGTTTTTT.

Ten or more counts support this clonotype. The chain uses TRBV30 and TRBJ1-6; the match to TRBD1 covers 7 bases. J gave up 10 bases and V 2 bases, and 8 bases lay outside the gene matches. The germline V gene has CDR1 GTSNPN and CDR2 SVGIG (reference sequence). This CDR3 is built from 14 residues. The CDR3 reads CAWSSTGSKSPLHF. As DNA, the CDR3 is TGTGCCTGGAGTTCGACAGGGAGTAAGTCACCCCTCCACTTT.

This clonotype was detected many times. The chain has TRBV20-1 and TRBJ1-2; weak D call: TRBD1 (6 bases). Germline V gene data show CDR1 as DFQATT and CDR2 as SNEGSKA (reference sequence). Between the trimmed V and J ends, which lost 3 bases and 3 bases, there was a span of 14 bases. The CDR3 has 14 residues. The chain's CDR3 is CSASLTGAHYGYTF. CDR3 nucleotide sequence: TGCAGTGCTAGTTTGACGGGGGCCCACTATGGCTACACCTTC.

Comments on this clonotype: This may be a read error: a much more frequent sequence differs by one nucleotide. This rearrangement joins TRBV6-2 or TRBV6-3 to TRBJ2-7; possibly TRBD1 or TRBD2 for D (5 bases each). V was shortened by 10 bases and J by 0 bases, with 13 bases between the two germline ends. This CDR3 region has 13 residues. The germline V gene encodes CDR1 MNHEY and CDR2 SVGEGT. The chain's CDR3 is CAILGTNSYEQYV. DNA of the CDR3: TGTGCCATCCTCGGGACGAACTCCTACGAGCAGTACGTC.

There are a few counts of this clonotype. The CDR3 here is CASSPPPGATTEAFF. The CDR3, as DNA: TGTGCCAGCTCACCACCGCCAGGGGCGACCACTGAAGCTTTCTTT. The rearrangement links TRBV18 to TRBJ1-1; D might be TRBD1 (6 bases). The CDR3 sequence is 15 residues long. Germline-derived CDR1 and CDR2 are KGHSH and LQKENI. V lost 0 bases, J lost 4 bases, and 12 bases lay in between.

This clonotype was counted ten times or more. J is TRBJ1-1 and V is TRBV20-1; D unclear. The CDR3 covers 14 residues. Germline V gene lookup returns CDR1 DFQATT and CDR2 SNEGSKA (reference sequence). With 4 bases removed from V and 0 bases from J, the gap between germline ends came to 12 bases. The DNA for the CDR3 is TGCAGTGCTACCCCTCTCCCTCTGAACACTGAAGCTTTCTTT. Encoded protein: CSATPLPLNTEAFF.

The rearrangement uses TRBV10-3 and TRBJ2-5; D might be TRBD1 or TRBD2, each matching 6 bases. V was cut by 8 bases and J by 5 bases, with 12 bases left in between. The CDR3 is 12 amino acids. The germline gives CDR1 ENHRY, CDR2 SYGVKD. The CDR3 here is CAIGGREETQYF. CDR3 DNA sequence: TGTGCCATCGGGGGGCGTGAGGAGACCCAGTACTTC.

This clonotype was observed at least ten times. This chain connects TRBV9 to TRBJ1-1; D unclear. Germline CDR1 is SGDLS and CDR2 is YYNGEE. This CDR3 is 15 amino acids long. V was trimmed by 0 bases and J by 1 base, leaving 10 bases between them. The CDR3 reads CASSVGRAGNTEAFF. The CDR3 DNA reads as TGTGCCAGCAGCGTAGGAAGGGCCGGGAACACTGAAGCTTTCTTT.

This clonotype was counted many times. This chain uses TRBV12-3 or TRBV12-4 with TRBJ1-5, with D tentatively TRBD1 (6 bases). This CDR3 spans 15 amino acids. V shed 6 bases and J shed 1 base, with 13 bases lying between them. Here the CDR3 reads CASSRDNRSNQPQHF. The CDR3 DNA follows: TGTGCCAGCAGCCGGGACAATAGGAGCAATCAGCCCCAGCATTTT.

V and J are TRBV12-3 or TRBV12-4 and TRBJ2-5; 11 bases line up with TRBD1. The CDR3 runs 14 residues. J gave up 6 bases and V 5 bases, and 5 bases lay outside the gene matches. For the CDR3, the DNA is TGTGCCAGCAGTCGGACAGGGGGCGGACAGACCCAGTACTTC. Residues: CASSRTGGGQTQYF.

The table lists this clonotype with many counts. The chain carries TRBV7-2 and TRBJ2-7; tentative D call: TRBD2 (6 bases). The CDR3 loop spans 15 amino acids. V dropped 3 bases and J dropped 2 bases, with 14 bases sitting between them. The V gene's germline CDR1 is SGHTA and CDR2 FQGNSA. This chain's CDR3 is CASSFQASGAYEQYF. CDR3 bases: TGTGCCAGCAGCTTTCAGGCGTCGGGGGCCTACGAGCAGTACTTC.